Listed below are T cell receptor beta chains from one sample, sequenced in a study of shared clonotypes between healthy human individuals. Sequencing used immunoSEQ multiplex PCR; TCRdb keeps in-frame clones, though not all of them. The sample includes about 2 million clones, 85% to 95% of them seen just once. Sequencing was done on a sample of naive CD4+ T cells sorted from blood. All receptors derive from a man aged 18 to 29 in good health. The conserved cysteine and the conserved F or W are not part of the CDR3 here.

j_gene | v_gene | CDR3aa
TRBJ2-5 | TRBV4-1 | ASSQVFGVRETQY
TRBJ1-5 | TRBV10-1 | ASSGTLGTPQH
TRBJ1-5 | TRBV2 | ASLEENGNQPQH
TRBJ1-6 | TRBV6-4 | ASSDSIGTPLH
TRBJ2-3 | TRBV5-1 | ASSSPSLAGADTQY
TRBJ2-7 | TRBV25-1 | ASSEFWTGGRNEQY
TRBJ1-1 | TRBV28 | ASSPRLVNTEAF
TRBJ2-7 | TRBV7-2 | ASTQNYEQY
TRBJ2-3 | TRBV5-4 | ASSLDTGDTQY
TRBJ1-5 | TRBV7-2 | ASSKTGMGNQPQH
TRBJ2-2 | TRBV6-1 | ASSEGAPRGELF
TRBJ2-2 | TRBV7-2 | ASSLAHVGELF
TRBJ1-1 | TRBV10-3 | AISEAGGTEAF
TRBJ2-7 | TRBV6-5 | ASIGPANEQY
TRBJ2-3 | TRBV18 | ASSPPDRGLLGTDTQY
TRBJ1-4 | TRBV6-5 | ASSRGQGNEKLF
TRBJ2-1 | TRBV7-9 | ASSLGDAGGLYNEQF
TRBJ2-7 | TRBV7-9 | ASSLTSGRKSYEQY
TRBJ2-7 | TRBV29-1 | SAGVGSYEQY
TRBJ1-1 | TRBV28 | ASPPGVGSTEAF
TRBJ2-1 | TRBV9 | ASSPQTGMGGQF
TRBJ2-1 | TRBV11-2 | ASSSGLAGVEF
TRBJ1-2 | TRBV6-1 | ASSESGDRYYT
TRBJ2-5 | TRBV28 | ASSTRQGAETQY
TRBJ1-6 | TRBV7-9 | ASSYTNRHLSYSPLH
TRBJ2-3 | TRBV5-5 | ASSWRTGEADTQY
TRBJ1-4 | TRBV11-2 | ASSLTQGWGNNEKLF
TRBJ2-2 | TRBV4-3 | ASSQTTGPTGELF
TRBJ2-1 | TRBV18 | ASSPQPGAISYNEQF
TRBJ2-2 | TRBV11-2 | ASSLVGGPPYTGELF
TRBJ1-4 | TRBV6-1 | ASSEAPRDAELF
TRBJ1-1 | TRBV30 | AWGHPNTEAF
TRBJ1-4 | TRBV7-2 | ASSLYTGTEEKLF
TRBJ2-7 | TRBV5-1 | ASSFASQLNEQY